This T cell receptor beta chain was profiled in a study of cytomegalovirus exposure and HLA in healthy donors. This CDR3 comprises 15 residues. V shed 5 bases, J shed 5 bases, and the junction held 6 bases outside the gene matches. Germline V gives CDR1 MNHEY, CDR2 SVGAGI. Primers: 60 Vbeta forward and 13 Jbeta reverse. Data came from immunoSEQ multiplex PCR; TCRdb stores just in-frame clones and leaves some out. The repertoire holds under 200,000 clones, roughly 13% seen once, with 7.8% in the top ten. This clonotype originated in a man aged 45-60 years in good health and CMV-seropositive. The chain links TRBV6-5 to TRBJ1-4, with 9 bases identical to TRBD1. Sequencing was done on a sample of PBMCs. The CDR3 DNA is TGTGCCAGCAGTGCGACAGGGGGTAAAAATGAAAAACTGTTTTTT. Amino acid sequence: CASSATGGKNEKLFF.